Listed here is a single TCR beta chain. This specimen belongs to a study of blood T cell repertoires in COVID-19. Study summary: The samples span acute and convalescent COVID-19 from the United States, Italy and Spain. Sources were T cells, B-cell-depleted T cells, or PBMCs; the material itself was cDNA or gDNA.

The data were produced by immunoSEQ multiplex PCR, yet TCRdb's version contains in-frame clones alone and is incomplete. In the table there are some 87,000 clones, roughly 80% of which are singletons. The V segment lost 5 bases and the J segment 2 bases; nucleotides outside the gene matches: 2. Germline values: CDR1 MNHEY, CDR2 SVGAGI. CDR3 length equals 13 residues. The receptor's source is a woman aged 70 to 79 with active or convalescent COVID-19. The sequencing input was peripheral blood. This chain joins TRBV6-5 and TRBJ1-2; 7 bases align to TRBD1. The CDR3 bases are TGTGCCAGCAGTACCAGGGGGAACTATGGCTACACCTTC. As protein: CASSTRGNYGYTF.